These T cell receptor beta chains were read from a single sample in a study of cytomegalovirus exposure and HLA in healthy donors. Using immunoSEQ multiplex PCR, the repertoire was profiled, and TCRdb retains in-frame clones only, with some absent. Here the sample table reports around 210,000 clones. The sequenced material came from PBMCs. The receptor set was obtained from a girl aged 2-15 years in good health and CMV-seropositive. Each CDR3 is given with its conserved first and last residue.

>TRBJ2-7|TRBV27
CASSSFRESYEQYF
>TRBJ1-1|TRBV7-9
CASADRVFAEAFF
>TRBJ1-2|TRBV5-6
CASSLAPDRGGTLSYGYTF
>TRBJ1-5|TRBV27
CASTDSLNQPQHF
>TRBJ2-1|TRBV4-1
CASSQLAASSYNEQFF
>TRBJ1-4|TRBV15
CATSPSRDRSEKLFF
>TRBJ1-3|TRBV4-2
CASSQAGSGNTIYF
>TRBJ2-5|TRBV7-3
CASSLRRKISTGRRETQYF
>TRBJ2-3|TRBV29-1
CSVEGGGGMTDTQYF
>TRBJ1-3|TRBV7-9
CASSLESVGNTIYF
>TRBJ1-2|TRBV14
CASSQAHRASYGYTF
>TRBJ2-1|TRBV7-2
CASVGPVGLAGGEQFF
>TRBJ2-2|TRBV28
CASRTTGTGELFF
>TRBJ1-2|TRBV29-1
CSGGRTNYGYTF
>TRBJ1-1|TRBV27
CASSPRAITEAFF
>TRBJ2-3|TRBV18
CASSPELAKWVDTQYF
>TRBJ2-2|TRBV7-3
CASSLSSVDGELFF
>TRBJ2-1|TRBV4-2
CASSQVGTGLDNEQFF
>TRBJ1-4|TRBV16
CASSHGAQGQKLFF
>TRBJ2-7|TRBV11-2
CASSLAPTYEQYF
>TRBJ1-2|TRBV19
CASSIGGDGYTF
>TRBJ1-1|TRBV7-8
CASSLQFLNTEAFF
>TRBJ2-3|TRBV25-1
CASSDGEPDTQYF
>TRBJ1-1|TRBV27
CASNFGEEAFF
>TRBJ2-3|TRBV30
CAWSVLAGTTQYF
>TRBJ2-2|TRBV19
CASTRKTGLSGELFF
>TRBJ2-4|TRBV7-2
CASSLVASSGSFGDIQYF
>TRBJ1-5|TRBV7-2
CASSPGQEYSNQPQHF
>TRBJ2-5|TRBV30
CAWSVGPEVETQYF
>TRBJ1-5|TRBV6-4
CASSAGIQQPQHF
>TRBJ2-6|TRBV18
CASSPQTGRSGANVLTF
>TRBJ1-2|TRBV19
CASSPGYGYTF
>TRBJ1-1|TRBV7-3
CASSFRRGTEAFF
>TRBJ1-1|TRBV7-9
CASSLTGEAFF
>TRBJ2-7|TRBV11-2
CASSLAGSPSSYEQYF
>TRBJ2-7|TRBV27
CASSSSSYEQYF
>TRBJ2-2|TRBV21-1
CASSKRRPSGRVNTGELFF
>TRBJ1-1|TRBV19
CASSMGGGTEAFF
>TRBJ2-5|TRBV7-9
CASSSGLAAQETQYF
>TRBJ2-6|TRBV21-1
CASSKSNHLTDSGANVLTF
>TRBJ1-5|TRBV28
CASSPIARGGNQPQHF
>TRBJ2-7|TRBV5-1
CASSGVTSGRTYEQYF
>.|TRBV30
CAWASAGGRPRYEQYF
>TRBJ2-1|TRBV27
CASHFETSSYNEQFF
>TRBJ2-2|TRBV7-9
CASSIPGNGELFF
>TRBJ2-7|TRBV4-2
CASSQDMGGRAREQYF
>TRBJ2-7|TRBV7-9
CASRDSSEQYF
>TRBJ2-7|TRBV27
CASRSLSYEQYF
>TRBJ2-1|TRBV15
CATSRTTGGEDNEQFF
>TRBJ1-2|TRBV28
CASSLGAEGNYGYTF
>TRBJ1-2|TRBV27
CASSSAGQLYGYTF
>TRBJ2-7|TRBV9
CASSVGVLAGLGSYEQYF
>TRBJ1-1|TRBV9
CASSVGHMNTEAFF